These 2 T cell receptor beta chains were sequenced from one sample in a study of response to subunit inactivated influenza vaccine. TCRdb re-analysed the RT-PCR reads in MiXCR, keeping a single row per CDR3 protein. This repertoire shows about 610,000 distinct CDR3 sequences, 13% to 15% found once; its top ten account for around 10%. The sequencing used PBMCs from blood, collected 11 to 12 days after vaccination. The receptors derive from a man aged 50-60 years who received an inactivated influenza vaccine.

This clonotype was detected many times. The chain has TRBV12-3 or TRBV12-4 and TRBJ2-4; 9 bases agree with TRBD1. The CDR3 is 15 residues long. The V and J ends lost 3 bases and 5 bases, in that order; junction bases with no gene match: 5. The CDR3 spells CASSFTGGTQNIQYF. In nucleotides, the CDR3 is TGTGCCAGCAGTTTTACAGGGGGCACCCAAAACATTCAGTACTTC.

The J gene is TRBJ2-4, the V gene TRBV19; 8 bases line up with TRBD1. V was clipped by 5 bases and J by 4 bases; unmatched bases: 4. Germline-derived CDR1 and CDR2 are LNHDA and SQIVND (reference sequence). CDR3 length: 14 amino acids. CDR3 sequence (DNA): TGTGCCAGTAGTGTGAACAGGGGGAAAAACATTCAGTACTTC. As protein: CASSVNRGKNIQYF.